This T cell receptor beta chain was captured by sequencing in a study of T cell responses to AZD1222 COVID-19 vaccine. Study-level points and caveats: Spike regions recognized by vaccine-associated CD4 TCRs spanned the protein, led by 160-218 and 743-854. Repertoires were obtained only post-peak T cell response. Receipt of two AZD1222 doses was followed by a rise in Spike-specific TCR breadth and depth. The number of AZD1222 recipients seropositive at baseline was only five or six.

This CDR3 contains 14 residues. The trim removed 4 bases at V and 5 bases at J, leaving 7 bases unmatched. CDR1 and CDR2 (germline): MNHEY, SMNVEV (reference sequence). This table comes from immunoSEQ multiplex PCR, and its TCRdb copy is limited to in-frame clones, with some not included. Counted here are roughly 100,000 clones, about 90% occurring once; the ten biggest clones make up about 4.8%. A single count supports this clone. Its antigen is not known. The input for sequencing was peripheral blood, taken on day 0 of AZD1222 vaccination. The sequence was collected from an adult in good health. The rearrangement links TRBV27 to TRBJ2-5; the match to TRBD1 covers 7 bases. The CDR3, as DNA: TGTGCCAGCAGTTCCTACAGGGGCCGGGAGACCCAGTACTTC. This translates into CASSSYRGRETQYF.